This T cell receptor (beta chain) derives from a study of cytomegalovirus exposure and HLA in healthy donors. A word on this clone: What it binds is not known.

Study-level points and caveats: Many donors shared some public TCRs, even though most TCR sequences were rare. According to a later analysis, most TCR beta chains associated with CMV appeared HLA-restricted. Several V segments, TRBV6-2 and TRBV6-3 among them, could not be told apart and were dropped.

Use of 60 Vbeta and 13 Jbeta primers characterized the PCR. Data came from immunoSEQ multiplex PCR; TCRdb stores just in-frame clones and leaves some out. Of 150,000 to 200,000 clones listed, around 80% are singletons. V dropped 1 base and J dropped 7; count of bases not matched to a gene: 6. The CDR3 has 15 residues. Germline assignment: CDR1 SGHDN and CDR2 FVKESK. Sequenced: PBMCs. This clonotype originated in a woman aged 45-65 years in good health and CMV-seronegative. V usage is TRBV14 and J usage is TRBJ2-1; 8 bases agree with TRBD1. Here the CDR3 DNA reads TGTGCCAGCAGCCAAGTGGGGACAGGCCCGAATGAGCAGTTCTTC. Translating gives CASSQVGTGPNEQFF.